The T cell receptor beta chain described here comes from a study of T cells after yellow fever vaccination. The sample holds many counts of this clonotype. Via MiXCR, TCRdb re-called the 5' RACE reads, giving one row per CDR3 protein. Here the sample spans some 120,000 distinct CDR3 sequences, 6.5% to 9% being singletons. V was trimmed by 0 bases and J by 1 base, leaving 13 bases between them. The CDR3 runs to 16 residues. CDR1 is DFQATT and CDR2 is SNEGSKA in the germline V gene (reference sequence). Sample: CD8+ T cells sorted from PBMCs, taken 45 days after the yellow fever booster vaccination. The rearrangement links TRBV20-1 to TRBJ2-4; D might be TRBD1 (6 bases). The clonotype originates from a young man who received the YFV17D yellow fever vaccine. The CDR3 loop reads CSARDYGQGAKNIQYF. In nucleotides, the CDR3 is TGCAGTGCTAGAGATTACGGCCAGGGGGCCAAAAACATTCAGTACTTC.